This T cell receptor beta chain was recorded in a study of blood T cell repertoires in COVID-19. V dropped 4 bases and J dropped 10; count of bases not matched to a gene: 6. There are 14 residues in the CDR3. CDR1 is WNHNN and CDR2 is SYGVQD in the germline V gene (reference sequence). TCRdb keeps only in-frame clones here, not all; method: immunoSEQ multiplex PCR. The sample lists about 250,000 clones; more than 70% were seen once. This receptor was identified in a middle-aged man with active or convalescent COVID-19. The sample was peripheral blood. V usage is TRBV10-1 and J usage is TRBJ1-6; TRBD1 agrees at 8 bases. The DNA of the CDR3 is TGCGCCAGCAGTGGACAGGGGTCTTCCTCACCCCTCCACTTT. Its protein is CASSGQGSSSPLHF.